These 24 T cell receptor beta chains were all obtained from the same sample, sequenced in a study of OX40 agonist ivuxolimab in advanced cancers. TCRdb's copy holds only in-frame clones and misses some; the assay was immunoSEQ multiplex PCR. The sample consists of tens of thousands of clones, 80% to 95% of them appearing once. The specimen comprised CD4+ or CD8+ T cells sorted from blood, sampled in a trial of the OX40 agonist ivuxolimab. These receptors all stem from an adult with an advanced solid tumor such as melanoma, head and neck, liver or kidney cancer.

About this clone itself: This same CDR3 is encoded by further DNA sequences in the sample. This rearrangement joins TRBV10-2 to TRBJ1-5; a weak D match, TRBD1 (5 bases). This CDR3 region has 13 residues. Germline lookup yields CDR1 WSHSY and CDR2 SAAADI. V lost 7 bases to trimming and J lost 0 bases, with 7 bases between them. Written as DNA, the CDR3 is TGCGCCAGCACTGACAGTAGCAATCAGCCCCAGCATTTT. As protein: CASTDSSNQPQHF.

The chain is built from TRBV5-8 and TRBJ2-5, with TRBD1 identical over 7 bases. J was trimmed by 5 bases and V by 0 bases; bases with no gene match: 4. The germline gives CDR1 SGHTS, CDR2 YDEGEE. CDR3 length equals 14 residues. Here the CDR3 reads CASSLGQGFETQYF. CDR3 nucleotides: TGTGCCAGCAGCTTGGGACAGGGATTTGAGACCCAGTACTTC.

V and J are TRBV5-5 and TRBJ1-2; the D gene is possibly TRBD1 (5 bases). V dropped 0 bases and J dropped 8 bases, with 20 bases sitting between them. In germline, CDR1 is SGHKS, CDR2 YYEKEE (reference sequence). This CDR3 is built from 16 residues. The CDR3: CASSLGDAGNPGGYTF. The CDR3 nucleotides are TGTGCCAGCAGCTTGGGGGACGCAGGGAATCCTGGGGGCTACACCTTC.

The chain couples TRBV2 to TRBJ2-1; either TRBD1 or TRBD2 may fit D (5 bases each). V was clipped by 6 bases and J by 9 bases, with 21 bases between them. The germline CDR1 and CDR2 sequences are SNHLY and FYNNEI. The CDR3 contains 15 residues. DNA of the CDR3: TGTGCCAGCAGGGCCCGGGACCTCACGGGCGGTGAGCAGTTCTTC. Its protein product is CASRARDLTGGEQFF. The complete variable domain, with remaining parts taken from reference TRBV2 and TRBJ2-1, reads EPEVTQTPSHQVTQMGQEVILRCVPISNHLYFYWYRQILGQKVEFLVSFYNNEISEKSEIFDDQFSVERPDGSNFTLKIRSTKLEDSAMYFCASRARDLTGGEQFFGPGTRLTVL.

This chain uses TRBV28 with TRBJ1-5; D unclear. V was trimmed by 1 base and J by 7 bases, leaving 8 bases between them. CDR3 size: 13 residues. Germline CDR1 is MDHEN and CDR2 is SYDVKM. The CDR3 region has the DNA TGTGCCAGCAGTTTATATTTCGGGCAGCCCCAGCATTTT. Translation: CASSLYFGQPQHF.

The rearrangement links TRBV5-1 to TRBJ2-7; TRBD1 matches at 8 bases. The CDR3 length is 14 residues. J was trimmed by 1 base and V by 4 bases; bases with no gene match: 4. Germline V gene sequence: CDR1 SGHRS, CDR2 YFSETQ. For the CDR3, the DNA is TGCGCCAGCAGCGCACAGGGGGATTCCTACGAGCAGTACTTC. Its protein product is CASSAQGDSYEQYF.

CDR3 nucleotide sequence: TGTGCCAGCAGGTCGGAGACCCAGTACTTC. Its translation: CASRSETQYF. V and J are TRBV28 and TRBJ2-5; D is ambiguous. Trimming shortened V by 6 bases and J by 5 bases, and 4 bases separated the two germline ends. Germline-derived CDR1 and CDR2 are MDHEN and SYDVKM. The CDR3 sequence is 10 residues long.

The chain recombines TRBV11-2 with TRBJ1-3; 8 nucleotides line up with TRBD1. From germline, CDR1 is SGHAT and CDR2 FQNNGV. The V and J ends lost 9 bases and 4 bases, in that order; junction bases with no gene match: 14. This CDR3 contains 16 residues. CDR3 coding DNA: TGTGCCAGGGGGGTGTTGGCAGGGACAGGCGGAAACACCATATATTTT. Protein: CARGVLAGTGGNTIYF.

The chain joins TRBV28 to TRBJ1-3; no clear D. The CDR3 consists of 16 residues. The germline V and J ends were trimmed by 6 bases and 1 base, with 16 bases remaining between them. CDR1 MDHEN and CDR2 SYDVKM come from the germline V gene. The CDR3 loop is CASRGNAGNSGNTIYF. The CDR3 region has the DNA TGTGCCAGCAGAGGAAATGCGGGGAATTCTGGAAACACCATATATTTT.

The rearrangement joins TRBV19 to TRBJ1-2, with 9 positions matching TRBD1. The germline V gene encodes CDR1 LNHDA and CDR2 SQIVND (reference sequence). The CDR3 loop spans 13 amino acids. The junction had 4 bases not matched to a gene; V was cut back by 4 bases and J by 7 bases. As DNA, the CDR3 is TGTGCCAGTAGTACCAACAGGGGGCTTGGCTACACCTTC. Protein sequence: CASSTNRGLGYTF.

The chain has TRBV28 and TRBJ1-1; the D is unclear. Germline V lookup: CDR1 MDHEN, CDR2 SYDVKM. CDR3 length equals 15 residues. Between the trimmed V and J ends, which lost 3 bases and 3 bases, there was a span of 14 bases. The CDR3 reads CASSFATLTHTEAFF. CDR3 DNA: TGTGCCAGCAGTTTCGCGACCCTCACTCACACTGAAGCTTTCTTT.

The chain joins TRBV29-1 to TRBJ2-7, with no clear D. The germline gives CDR1 SQVTM, CDR2 ANQGSEA. Trimming cost V 4 bases and J 2 bases, with 9 bases left between them. The CDR3 has 12 amino acids. The DNA of the CDR3 is TGCAGCGTTGTAACAGAAACCTACGAGCAGTACTTC. Protein product: CSVVTETYEQYF.

This chain joins TRBV5-4 and TRBJ1-2, with D unclear. Germline-derived CDR1 and CDR2 are SGHNT and YYREEE (reference sequence). This CDR3 comprises 16 residues. V lost 4 bases, J lost 1 base, and 17 bases lay in between. CDR3: CASSPQMDGGNYGYTF. CDR3 DNA sequence: TGTGCCAGCAGCCCACAGATGGACGGTGGTAACTATGGCTACACCTTC.

This clone has just a few counts. V gene TRBV11-2 combines with J gene TRBJ1-3; D unresolved. The CDR3 spans 12 residues. Germline V gives CDR1 SGHAT, CDR2 FQNNGV. The V end lost 1 base, the J end lost 5 bases, and 3 bases lay between the germline ends. DNA for the CDR3: TGTGCCAGCAGCTTAGGACGAAACACCATATATTTT. Translating it yields CASSLGRNTIYF.

The chain joins TRBV9 to TRBJ1-1; TRBD1 might be the D (6 bases). V lost 5 bases, J lost 2 bases, and 13 bases lay in between. The CDR3 is 14 residues long. Germline CDR1 SGDLS, CDR2 YYNGEE. The CDR3, as DNA: TGTGCCAGCAGTCCACAGGGCTCTAACACTGAAGCTTTCTTT. Translating gives CASSPQGSNTEAFF.

The gene calls are TRBV18 and TRBJ2-6; TRBD1 matches at 8 bases. Per germline, CDR1 KGHSH and CDR2 LQKENI. The junction had 18 bases not matched to a gene; V was cut back by 4 bases and J by 4 bases. This CDR3 region has 20 residues. The CDR3 reads CASSRIPDRDILIGANVLTF. The CDR3 bases are TGTGCCAGCTCACGAATCCCGGACAGGGACATTTTAATCGGGGCCAACGTCCTGACTTTC.

The chain carries TRBV7-9 and TRBJ2-4; the D is unclear. V was cut by 5 bases and J by 0 bases, with 5 bases left in between. Germline CDR1 is SEHNR and CDR2 is FQNEAQ (reference sequence). The CDR3 totals 13 residues. CDR3 in amino acids: CASSGIAKNIQYF. CDR3 nucleotide sequence: TGTGCCAGCAGCGGAATAGCCAAAAACATTCAGTACTTC.

This sequence joins TRBV5-6 and TRBJ2-5; D ambiguous. The germline V gene has CDR1 SGHDT and CDR2 YYEEEE. The length of the CDR3 is 13 residues. Trimming pared 6 bases from V and 3 bases from J, leaving 12 bases between. This CDR3 is CASTETPKETQYF. In DNA, the CDR3 is TGTGCCAGCACCGAGACTCCCAAAGAGACCCAGTACTTC.

This clone has just one count. This sequence joins TRBV6-5 and TRBJ2-5, with D possibly TRBD1 on 7 matching bases. With 6 bases removed from V and 6 bases from J, the gap between germline ends came to 17 bases. Germline V gives CDR1 MNHEY, CDR2 SVGAGI. The CDR3 extends over 14 amino acids. CDR3 nucleotides: TGTGCCAGCAGGACCGCAGGGGGGAGAAAGACCCAGTACTTC. It codes for CASRTAGGRKTQYF.

The rearrangement joins TRBV2 to TRBJ2-3; no definite D call. The CDR3 is made up of 13 amino acids. The V gene's germline CDR1 is SNHLY and CDR2 FYNNEI. The V end lost 3 bases, the J end lost 3 bases, and 7 bases lay between the germline ends. The CDR3 region has the DNA TGTGCCAGCAGTGAGGACGGGACAGATACGCAGTATTTT. Translated, it gives CASSEDGTDTQYF. The full variable domain, completed using reference TRBV2 and TRBJ2-3, is EPEVTQTPSHQVTQMGQEVILRCVPISNHLYFYWYRQILGQKVEFLVSFYNNEISEKSEIFDDQFSVERPDGSNFTLKIRSTKLEDSAMYFCASSEDGTDTQYFGPGTRLTVL.

This clone appeared once. The chain is built from TRBV18 and TRBJ2-3; 10 bases map to TRBD2. This CDR3 region has 16 residues. CDR1 and CDR2 (germline): KGHSH, LQKENI. The V gene end was trimmed by 1 base and the J gene end by 5 bases; junction bases not matched to a gene: 6. CDR3 loop: CASSPRTSGWGDTQYF. The CDR3, as DNA: TGTGCCAGCTCACCACGGACTAGCGGTTGGGGAGATACGCAGTATTTT. The full variable domain, rest sourced from reference TRBV18 and TRBJ2-3, is NAGVMQNPRHLVRRRGQEARLRCSPMKGHSHVYWYRQLPEEGLKFMVYLQKENIIDESGMPKERFSAEFPKEGPSILRIQQVVRGDSAAYFCASSPRTSGWGDTQYFGPGTRLTVL.

The chain recombines TRBV19 with TRBJ1-5; tentatively, D is TRBD1 (5 bases). V lost 7 bases to trimming and J lost 0 bases, with 16 bases between them. CDR3 length: 16 amino acids. Germline-derived CDR1 and CDR2 are LNHDA and SQIVND (reference sequence). CDR3 in amino acids: CASMNMGTFSNQPQHF. The CDR3 nucleotides are TGTGCCAGTATGAATATGGGGACTTTTAGCAATCAGCCCCAGCATTTT. The full variable domain, rest sourced from reference TRBV19 and TRBJ1-5, is DGGITQSPKYLFRKEGQNVTLSCEQNLNHDAMYWYRQDPGQGLRLIYYSQIVNDFQKGDIAEGYSVSREKKESFPLTVTSAQKNPTAFYLCASMNMGTFSNQPQHFGDGTRLSIL.

The chain carries TRBV28 and TRBJ1-4; 7 positions match TRBD1. In germline, CDR1 is MDHEN, CDR2 SYDVKM. The CDR3 is 15 residues long. V was clipped by 4 bases and J by 5 bases; unmatched bases: 7. Here the CDR3 DNA reads TGTGCCAGCAGTTCGACAGGGAGATGGAATGAAAAACTGTTTTTT. As protein: CASSSTGRWNEKLFF.

In this sample, this clone turned up once. The chain combines TRBV2 with TRBJ1-2; D might be TRBD1 (6 bases). V shed 6 bases and J shed 6 bases, with 14 bases lying between them. Per the germline V gene, CDR1 is SNHLY and CDR2 is FYNNEI. The CDR3 contains 13 residues. The CDR3 protein is CASSQWDIHGYTF. The CDR3 coding sequence is TGTGCCAGCAGCCAATGGGACATTCATGGCTACACCTTC.